A single sample is the source of the 20 T cell receptor beta chains below, sequenced in a study of shared clonotypes between healthy human individuals. Assay used: immunoSEQ multiplex PCR; TCRdb lists only in-frame clones, some missing. In the table there are 2 million to 2.5 million clones, almost 96% of which are singletons. Input material: naive CD4+ T cells sorted from blood. Stated subset: CD45RA+ positively selected. These receptors were obtained from a man between 18 and 35 years old in good health.

The V call is TRBV5-6, the J call TRBJ2-1; perhaps D is TRBD1 or TRBD2 (5 bases each). Germline loops: CDR1 SGHDT, CDR2 YYEEEE. CDR3 length: 18 amino acids. The V end lost 2 bases, the J end lost 6 bases, and 24 bases lay between the germline ends. CDR3 nucleotide sequence: TGTGCCAGCAGCTTTGAACCACTGTGGGGACGTGACTTCAATGAGCAGTTCTTC. This codes for CASSFEPLWGRDFNEQFF.

The chain combines TRBV6-4 with TRBJ2-5; TRBD2 aligns across 9 bases. V was clipped by 7 bases and J by 4 bases; unmatched bases: 7. This CDR3 region has 14 residues. Germline V gene sequence: CDR1 MRHNA, CDR2 SNTAGT. As DNA, the CDR3 is TGTGCCAGCACCAGAGCGGGGGGAGGAGAGACCCAGTACTTC. As protein: CASTRAGGGETQYF.

The V call is TRBV6-6, the J call TRBJ2-5, with D unclear. This CDR3 has 14 amino acids. The V and J ends lost 2 bases and 7 bases respectively, with 14 bases between them. Germline V gives CDR1 MNHNY, CDR2 SVGAGI (reference sequence). The CDR3 protein is CASSYGGSSGTQYF. In DNA form, the CDR3 reads TGTGCCAGCAGTTACGGCGGCAGCTCGGGGACCCAGTACTTC.

The chain has TRBV30 and TRBJ2-7; 9 nucleotides line up with TRBD2. Germline V gives CDR1 GTSNPN, CDR2 SVGIG (reference sequence). CDR3 length: 11 amino acids. V trimming: 4 bases; J trimming: 6 bases; junction bases outside the gene matches: 1. CDR3 region: CAWNSGGEQYF. The DNA for the CDR3 is TGTGCCTGGAATAGCGGGGGCGAGCAGTACTTC.

The rearrangement joins TRBV5-1 to TRBJ1-1, with TRBD1 identical over 10 bases. CDR3 length equals 16 residues. Looked up from germline, CDR1 is SGHRS and CDR2 is YFSETQ. V shed 4 bases and J 4 bases; nucleotides not matched to a gene: 10. This CDR3 reads CASSARQGATGTEAFF. CDR3 in DNA: TGCGCCAGCAGCGCCCGACAGGGGGCGACGGGCACTGAAGCTTTCTTT.

A note on this clone: Other DNA sequences from this sample encode an identical CDR3 as well. The rearrangement uses TRBV5-1 and TRBJ2-5, with D tentatively TRBD1 (5 bases). Germline assignment: CDR1 SGHRS and CDR2 YFSETQ. The CDR3 runs to 13 residues. Trimming left V 2 bases short and J 2 bases short, with 7 bases between. DNA for the CDR3: TGCGCCAGCAGCTTCCAGGGACAAGAGACCCAGTACTTC. Residues: CASSFQGQETQYF.

The V and J genes are TRBV6-1 and TRBJ2-7, with 8 bases matching TRBD2. The CDR3 is 15 residues long. V was pared by 3 bases and J by 5 bases, with 9 bases of the junction left unmatched. The V gene's germline CDR1 is MNHNS and CDR2 SASEGT. The CDR3 spells CASSEPGLAEDEQYF. The CDR3 DNA reads TGTGCCAGCAGTGAGCCCGGACTAGCCGAGGACGAGCAGTACTTC.

As DNA, the CDR3 is TGTGCTAGTGGTTTGGATACCGGGAGAAGGGGCTACACCTTC. Protein product: CASGLDTGRRGYTF. V usage is TRBV12-5 and J usage is TRBJ1-2; D remains unclear. Trimming cost V 1 base and J 8 bases, with 14 bases left between them. Germline lookup yields CDR1 LGHNT and CDR2 FRNRAP. The CDR3 covers 14 residues.

The chain joins TRBV28 to TRBJ1-4, with 7 bases that match TRBD1. The CDR3 totals 13 residues. Trimming took 5 bases from V and 8 from J; bases not matched to a gene: 5. CDR1 and CDR2 (germline): MDHEN, SYDVKM. This chain's CDR3 is CASSETGREKLFF. Written as DNA, the CDR3 is TGTGCCAGCAGTGAGACAGGGCGGGAAAAACTGTTTTTT. Full variable domain (rest looked up from reference TRBV28 and TRBJ1-4): DVKVTQSSRYLVKRTGEKVFLECVQDMDHENMFWYRQDPGLGLRLIYFSYDVKMKEKGDIPEGYSVSREKKERFSLILESASTNQTSMYLCASSETGREKLFFGSGTQLSVL.

The chain carries TRBV6-1 and TRBJ2-7, with D perhaps matching TRBD1 or TRBD2 (5 bases each). CDR3 size: 18 residues. The V end was cut by 2 bases, the J end by 3 bases, with 23 bases between. The germline gives CDR1 MNHNS, CDR2 SASEGT. The CDR3 DNA is TGTGCCAGCAGTGAACCGAATACCGGGACGCTGGTCTACTACGAGCAGTACTTC. It specifies CASSEPNTGTLVYYEQYF.

V gene TRBV6-5 combines with J gene TRBJ2-7, with 11 bases aligning to TRBD2. The CDR3 spans 13 residues. Germline CDR1 and CDR2: MNHEY and SVGAGI. V dropped 7 bases and J dropped 3; count of bases not matched to a gene: 2. In DNA form, the CDR3 reads TGTGCCAGCACCGGGACTAGCGGCTACGAGCAGTACTTC. Its protein is CASTGTSGYEQYF.

This clone was detected once. The genes are TRBV6-5 and TRBJ2-7, with 9 bases lining up with TRBD1. The germline CDR1 and CDR2 sequences are MNHEY and SVGAGI. V was clipped by 3 bases and J by 0 bases; unmatched bases: 3. This CDR3 has 15 residues. CDR3 sequence: CASSYGDRVSYEQYF. DNA of the CDR3: TGTGCCAGCAGTTATGGGGACAGGGTCTCCTACGAGCAGTACTTC.

Worth noting for this clone: The sample contains more than one DNA sequence encoding this CDR3. The chain employs TRBV9 and TRBJ2-2; 11 positions match TRBD1. This CDR3 comprises 16 residues. Germline assignment: CDR1 SGDLS and CDR2 YYNGEE. J gave up 4 bases and V 0 bases, and 2 bases lay outside the gene matches. The CDR3 loop reads CASSVGDRGFTGELFF. For the CDR3, the DNA is TGTGCCAGCAGCGTAGGGGACAGGGGGTTCACCGGGGAGCTGTTTTTT.

V usage is TRBV19 and J usage is TRBJ1-3; perhaps TRBD1 as D (6 bases). V lost 9 bases to trimming and J lost 0 bases, with 18 bases between them. The CDR3 has 16 residues. Per the germline V gene, CDR1 is LNHDA and CDR2 is SQIVND (reference sequence). CDR3 amino acids: CASSGQTYVSGNTIYF. As DNA, the CDR3 is TGTGCCAGCTCTGGACAGACCTATGTCTCTGGAAACACCATATATTTT.

About this clone: Other DNA variants within this sample encode the same CDR3. The chain joins TRBV5-1 to TRBJ1-5; D not resolved. Germline CDR1 reads SGHRS; CDR2 reads YFSETQ. Deletions cut 4 bases from V and 1 base from J, with 12 bases between. This CDR3 has 15 amino acids. The CDR3 reads CASSPQWGSNQPQHF. DNA for the CDR3: TGCGCCAGCAGCCCCCAGTGGGGAAGCAATCAGCCCCAGCATTTT.

This chain uses TRBV4-2 with TRBJ2-7, with TRBD1 as a possible D gene (6 bases). Germline values: CDR1 LGHNA, CDR2 YNFKEQ. Trimming removed 2 bases at V and 2 bases at J, with 13 bases between. The length of the CDR3 is 15 residues. CDR3 loop: CASSQSGTPAYEQYF. In nucleotides, the CDR3 is TGTGCCAGCAGCCAATCCGGGACACCAGCCTACGAGCAGTACTTC.

This clone was detected only a few times. The chain recombines TRBV30 with TRBJ1-1; D gene ambiguous. Trimming removed 3 bases from V and 0 bases from J, with 8 bases in between. Germline assignment: CDR1 GTSNPN and CDR2 SVGIG (reference sequence). This CDR3 contains 13 residues. The DNA of the CDR3 is TGTGCCTGGAGGATAGCAATGAACACTGAAGCTTTCTTT. Translation gives CAWRIAMNTEAFF.

CDR3 residues: CASSFYGNYGYTF. CDR3 DNA sequence: TGTGCCAGCAGTTTTTACGGCAACTATGGCTACACCTTC. The genes are TRBV27 and TRBJ1-2; no reliable D call. V lost 3 bases to trimming and J lost 2 bases, with 7 bases between them. There are 13 residues in the CDR3. From germline, CDR1 is MNHEY and CDR2 SMNVEV (reference sequence).

V usage is TRBV11-2 and J usage is TRBJ1-2; 9 bases agree with TRBD1. The germline CDR1 and CDR2 sequences are SGHAT and FQNNGV. The J segment lost 4 bases and the V segment lost 5 bases, leaving 5 bases of the junction unmatched. This CDR3 is 14 amino acids long. The CDR3 protein is CASSTGQGIYGYTF. CDR3 sequence (DNA): TGTGCCAGCAGCACCGGACAGGGGATCTATGGCTACACCTTC.

The chain couples TRBV27 to TRBJ2-3; 10 positions match TRBD2. Unmatched junction bases numbered 6, after V lost 5 bases and J lost 1 base. Per the germline V gene, CDR1 is MNHEY and CDR2 is SMNVEV (reference sequence). CDR3 length: 16 residues. CDR3 region: CASSPRTSGGTDTQYF. CDR3 sequence (DNA): TGTGCCAGCAGTCCCCGGACTAGCGGTGGCACAGATACGCAGTATTTT.